This T cell receptor beta chain was sequenced for a study of T cell repertoires in cytomegalovirus infection. Looking at the study overall: Recently identified HLA-C-restricted CMV epitopes were used, and well-studied HLA-B-restricted CMV epitopes were used as well. Both CMV infection and a matching HLA type were indicated by public TCR beta signatures. Study-level findings and limits: Accumulated public TCR beta family frequency recognized individuals carrying CMV together with the relevant HLA. HLA-C-restricted CMV clonotypes gave the most frequent clonotype in two of eight donors.

About this clonotype: The antigen is undetermined.

Trimming shortened V by 8 bases and J by 0 bases, and 10 bases separated the two germline ends. The CDR3 spans 13 residues. Per the germline V gene, CDR1 is LNHDA and CDR2 is SQIVND (reference sequence). TCRdb independently ran MiXCR on the reads; one entry per CDR3 protein. The data show some 320,000 distinct CDR3 sequences, with about 27% seen just once and 15% to 20% held by the top ten. The source was cultured PBMCs, collected from culture after CMV antigen stimulation. This TCR came from a human donor in good health (CMV status not recorded). Some clones in this sample may be carry-over from other donors' samples. This rearrangement joins TRBV19 to TRBJ1-2; D remains ambiguous. CDR3 nucleotide sequence: TGTGCCAGTCGGTGGGGAACTAACTATGGCTACACCTTC. Translating it yields CASRWGTNYGYTF.